The clone carrying this T cell receptor beta chain has only one observation. These data originate in a study of blood T cell repertoires in COVID-19. Study as a whole: Sites in the United States, Italy and Spain provided acute and convalescent COVID-19 samples. T cells, B-cell-depleted T cells, or PBMCs supplied cDNA or gDNA.

Per the original methods: Amplification of reference gene primers was used by the study to estimate nucleated cell counts. Method: immunoSEQ multiplex PCR; TCRdb's copy keeps in-frame clones and lacks some. From that table come the V and J calls and clone size; the DNA was used to work out D and trimming. Of roughly 95,000 clones listed, 82% are singletons. Germline loops: CDR1 SGHTS, CDR2 YDEGEE. Trimming pared 0 bases from V and 2 bases from J, leaving 6 bases between. The length of the CDR3 is 15 residues. This receptor was obtained from a man at least 80 years old with acute or convalescent COVID-19. Sequences were obtained from peripheral blood. This chain links TRBV5-8 with TRBJ2-6; tentatively, D is TRBD2 (6 bases). CDR3 residues: CASSLAGAGANVLTF. CDR3 nucleotide sequence: TGTGCCAGCAGCTTGGCGGGAGCTGGGGCCAACGTCCTGACTTTC. Full variable domain (remainder filled in from reference TRBV5-8 and TRBJ2-6): EAGVTQSPTHLIKTRGQQATLRCSPISGHTSVYWYQQALGLGLQFLLWYDEGEERNRGNFPPRFSGRQFPNYSSELNVNALELEDSALYLCASSLAGAGANVLTFGAGSRLTVL.